This TCR beta chain was captured by sequencing in a study of T cell responses to AZD1222 COVID-19 vaccine. In the study overall: Both about-4-week and about-12-week second-dose recipients were combined. General study findings and limits: Clonal diversity may have been underestimated in mostly white British donors. After two AZD1222 doses, spike-specific TCR breadth and depth rose versus day 0. Reportedly, nearly half the spike-specific TCRs target unmutated variant regions.

Sequenced by immunoSEQ multiplex PCR; TCRdb stores in-frame clones only, minus some. This sample has 95,000 to 150,000 clones, with over 80% found just once. A word on this clone: The target antigen is unknown.

The ends were cut back, 1 base at V and 2 bases at J, with 17 bases in the middle. The length of the CDR3 is 17 residues. Looked up from germline, CDR1 is SEHNR and CDR2 is FQNEAQ (reference sequence). The receptor was isolated from an adult in good health. The material sequenced was peripheral blood, taken on day 0 of AZD1222 vaccination. The chain recombines TRBV7-9 with TRBJ2-5, with TRBD1 as a possible D gene (6 bases). CDR3 residues: CASSLGQGIVGQETQYF. As DNA, the CDR3 is TGTGCCAGCAGCTTAGGGCAGGGGATTGTGGGGCAAGAGACCCAGTACTTC.